What follows are 7 T cell receptor beta chains derived from one specimen sequenced in a study of blood T cell repertoires in COVID-19. Clones were sequenced by immunoSEQ multiplex PCR, and TCRdb holds only the in-frame ones, with some missing. The sample holds around 58,000 clones, roughly nine tenths seen once. Sequencing input: peripheral blood. The receptors derive from a woman aged 55-70 years with active or convalescent COVID-19.

V gene TRBV2 combines with J gene TRBJ2-1, with TRBD2 matching 13 bases. Germline loops: CDR1 SNHLY, CDR2 FYNNEI. Unmatched junction bases numbered 3, after V lost 4 bases and J lost 6 bases. The CDR3 sequence is 15 residues long. The CDR3 DNA reads TGTGCCAGCAGTGGCGGGACTAGCGGGATCAATGAGCAGTTCTTC. Translated, it gives CASSGGTSGINEQFF.

The chain uses TRBV19 and TRBJ2-1; 7 positions match TRBD2. Germline V CDR1 and CDR2: LNHDA, SQIVND (reference sequence). After removal of 1 base from V and 4 bases from J, the junction contained 1 base not matched to a gene. The CDR3 is made up of 14 amino acids. The CDR3 sequence: CASSIGDYYNEQFF. The DNA of the CDR3 is TGTGCCAGTAGTATAGGGGACTATTACAATGAGCAGTTCTTC.

The V gene is TRBV3-1 (or the pseudogene TRBV3-2), the J gene TRBJ1-2, with no clear D. Germline V gives CDR1 LGHDT, CDR2 YNNKEL (reference sequence). Trimming shortened V by 0 bases and J by 4 bases, and 6 bases separated the two germline ends. The CDR3 sequence is 13 residues long. The CDR3, as DNA: TGTGCCAGCAGCCAAGAAATAGCCTATGGCTACACCTTC. Encoded protein: CASSQEIAYGYTF.

The DNA for the CDR3 is TGCGCCAGCAGCCAAGAGGGGAGGGATACGCAGTATTTT. Amino acid sequence: CASSQEGRDTQYF. The rearrangement joins TRBV4-3 to TRBJ2-3, with D perhaps matching TRBD2 (6 bases). CDR3 length equals 13 residues. V was pared by 0 bases and J by 6 bases, with 7 bases between. Germline V gene lookup returns CDR1 LGHNA and CDR2 YSLEER.

This chain uses TRBV3-1 (or the pseudogene TRBV3-2) with TRBJ1-1, with TRBD1 matching over 8 bases. Germline-derived CDR1 and CDR2 are LGHDT and YNNKEL (reference sequence). V shed 7 bases, J shed 5 bases, and the junction held 9 bases outside the gene matches. The CDR3 extends over 14 amino acids. The CDR3 protein is CASTPAGGWTEAFF. In DNA form, the CDR3 reads TGTGCCAGCACCCCTGCAGGGGGCTGGACTGAAGCTTTCTTT.

CDR3 protein: CASMDTYEQYF. The DNA of the CDR3 is TGTGCCAGCATGGACACGTACGAGCAGTACTTC. The rearrangement links TRBV6-5 to TRBJ2-7; tentative D call: TRBD1 (5 bases). Germline-derived CDR1 and CDR2 are MNHEY and SVGAGI. The V end was cut by 7 bases, the J end by 4 bases, with 8 bases between. This CDR3 has 11 residues.

This clone has a single count. The V and J genes are TRBV5-1 and TRBJ2-4, with TRBD1 identical over 7 bases. The CDR3 length is 16 residues. The J segment lost 4 bases and the V segment lost 1 base, leaving 8 bases of the junction unmatched. Germline V gene data show CDR1 as SGHRS and CDR2 as YFSETQ. CDR3 in DNA: TGCGCCAGCAGCTTGCAACCTGGGACAGCTAAAAACATTCAGTACTTC. It codes for CASSLQPGTAKNIQYF.